The 13 T cell receptor beta chains presented below share a single source sample, sequenced in a study of cytomegalovirus exposure and HLA in healthy donors. Both 60 Vbeta primers and 13 Jbeta primers went into the PCR. Data came from immunoSEQ multiplex PCR; TCRdb stores just in-frame clones and leaves some out. The table records roughly 100,000 clones, around 70% of them present only once. Material: PBMCs. These receptors originate from a man aged 25-45 years in good health and CMV-seronegative.

The chain joins TRBV7-2 to TRBJ2-5, with 7 nucleotides matching TRBD2. The CDR3 has 14 residues. Germline V gene data show CDR1 as SGHTA and CDR2 as FQGNSA. V shed 1 base, J shed 7 bases, and the junction held 6 bases outside the gene matches. The CDR3 spells CASSLGGGEGTQYF. Here the CDR3 DNA reads TGTGCCAGCAGCTTAGGGGGAGGGGAAGGGACCCAGTACTTC.

The sample holds one count of this clone. V is TRBV4-3 and J is TRBJ2-7; TRBD1 might be the D (6 bases). The CDR3 loop spans 15 amino acids. Trimming removed 3 bases at V and 0 bases at J, with 12 bases between. The germline gives CDR1 LGHNA, CDR2 YSLEER. DNA of the CDR3: TGCGCCAGCAGCCACAACACAGGGTACTCCTACGAGCAGTACTTC. This gives the protein CASSHNTGYSYEQYF.

The genes are TRBV4-1 and TRBJ1-5; D is unclear. Germline values: CDR1 MGHRA, CDR2 YSYEKL. This CDR3 has 12 residues. V was cut by 1 base and J by 6 bases, with 4 bases left in between. The CDR3 region has the DNA TGCGCCAGCAGCCAAGGGGCTCAGCCCCAGCATTTT. This encodes CASSQGAQPQHF.

The chain has TRBV5-1 and TRBJ2-3, with TRBD1 matching 7 bases. V was clipped by 0 bases and J by 0 bases; unmatched bases: 4. This CDR3 contains 16 residues. Germline V gives CDR1 SGHRS, CDR2 YFSETQ. CDR3: CASSLGRDRSTDTQYF. The CDR3 DNA follows: TGCGCCAGCAGCTTGGGCCGGGACAGAAGCACAGATACGCAGTATTTT.

The chain carries TRBV11-2 and TRBJ2-3, with 7 positions matching TRBD2. Germline lookup yields CDR1 SGHAT and CDR2 FQNNGV. V shed 0 bases and J 2 bases; nucleotides not matched to a gene: 5. This CDR3 is 16 amino acids long. The CDR3 region has the DNA TGTGCCAGCAGCTTAGACCTAGCGGAAGCCACAGATACGCAGTATTTT. This translates into CASSLDLAEATDTQYF.

Only a few counts were recorded for this clone. The chain is built from TRBV9 and TRBJ2-1, with 7 bases aligning to TRBD2. The CDR3 length is 17 residues. Trimming at V came to 1 base and at J to 1 base, leaving 8 bases not matched to a gene. Germline CDR1 and CDR2: SGDLS and YYNGEE. The CDR3: CASSVTPAGISYNEQFF. CDR3 bases: TGTGCCAGCAGCGTAACTCCAGCGGGGATTTCCTACAATGAGCAGTTCTTC. The full variable domain, rest sourced from reference TRBV9 and TRBJ2-1, is DSGVTQTPKHLITATGQRVTLRCSPRSGDLSVYWYQQSLDQGLQFLIQYYNGEERAKGNILERFSAQQFPDLHSELNLSSLELGDSALYFCASSVTPAGISYNEQFFGPGTRLTVL.

This clone was seen more than once but under ten times. V and J are TRBV2 and TRBJ2-3, with D perhaps TRBD2 (6 bases). V gave up 7 bases and J gave up 4 bases, with 21 bases separating them. This CDR3 region has 16 residues. Germline V CDR1 and CDR2: SNHLY, FYNNEI. The CDR3 sequence: CASKGTGAHGADTQYF. Here the CDR3 DNA reads TGTGCCAGCAAGGGGACTGGGGCCCACGGGGCAGATACGCAGTATTTT.

The chain is built from TRBV5-1 and TRBJ1-3; 7 bases are shared with TRBD1. V shed 0 bases, J shed 1 base, and the junction held 10 bases outside the gene matches. Germline V lookup: CDR1 SGHRS, CDR2 YFSETQ. CDR3 length: 18 residues. The CDR3 is CASSLAGTDPLSGNTIYF. The DNA for the CDR3 is TGCGCCAGCAGCTTGGCCGGGACAGACCCTTTATCTGGAAACACCATATATTTT.

This chain joins TRBV11-2 and TRBJ2-1; 10 bases map to TRBD2. The CDR3 runs 15 residues. CDR1 SGHAT and CDR2 FQNNGV come from the germline V gene. After removal of 6 bases from V and 7 bases from J, the junction contained 9 bases not matched to a gene. The CDR3 spells CASRKSGRAGNEQFF. The CDR3 DNA follows: TGTGCCAGCAGGAAGAGCGGGAGGGCCGGTAATGAGCAGTTCTTC.

The chain carries TRBV11-2 and TRBJ2-7; perhaps TRBD2 as D (6 bases). This CDR3 contains 14 residues. Trimming stripped 2 bases from V and 2 bases from J, with 10 bases between. In germline, CDR1 is SGHAT, CDR2 FQNNGV. The CDR3 nucleotides are TGTGCCAGCAGCTTACAGGGAGGACCCTACGAGCAGTACTTC. The encoded protein is CASSLQGGPYEQYF.

The rearrangement joins TRBV7-2 to TRBJ2-7; TRBD2 agrees at 9 bases. V lost 1 base, J lost 2 bases, and 6 bases stayed unmatched. CDR1 and CDR2 (germline): SGHTA, FQGNSA. This CDR3 is 16 amino acids long. The CDR3 region has the DNA TGTGCCAGCAGCTTAGGCGGCGGGAGGGATCCCTACGAGCAGTACTTC. Its translation: CASSLGGGRDPYEQYF.

This rearrangement joins TRBV2 to TRBJ2-7; D possibly corresponds to TRBD2 (6 bases). V lost 7 bases and J lost 5, with 15 bases in between. Germline V gives CDR1 SNHLY, CDR2 FYNNEI. The CDR3 totals 13 residues. CDR3: CASKEGGGNEQYF. DNA for the CDR3: TGTGCCAGCAAGGAGGGAGGAGGTAACGAGCAGTACTTC.

The chain combines TRBV5-6 with TRBJ1-5; TRBD1 aligns across 10 bases. The junction had 6 bases not matched to a gene; V was cut back by 4 bases and J by 5 bases. Germline CDR1 SGHDT, CDR2 YYEEEE. The CDR3 consists of 15 residues. As DNA, the CDR3 is TGTGCCAGCAGCAAGGACAGGGGGTTACATCAGCCCCAGCATTTT. Encoded protein: CASSKDRGLHQPQHF. Supplemented by reference TRBV5-6 and TRBJ1-5, the full variable domain reads DAGVTQSPTHLIKTRGQQVTLRCSPKSGHDTVSWYQQALGQGPQFIFQYYEEEERQRGNFPDRFSGHQFPNYSSELNVNALLLGDSALYLCASSKDRGLHQPQHFGDGTRLSIL.